Detailed here is one T cell receptor beta chain. Only in-frame clones appear in the TCRdb table, and some are missing; sequencing was by immunoSEQ multiplex PCR. Here the sample spans about 200,000 clones, about 85% being singletons. Donors were grouped by their self-reported clinical history. These data are taken from a study of blood T cell repertoires in COVID-19. Study details: Nucleic acid was either cDNA or gDNA, and it came from T cells, B-cell-depleted T cells, or PBMCs.

CDR1 and CDR2 (germline): MNHEY, SMNVEV (reference sequence). With V trimmed by 5 bases and J by 5 bases, 8 bases remained unmatched. The CDR3 sequence is 14 residues long. This receptor was obtained from a woman aged 40-49 years in a cohort exposed to, infected with or recovered from COVID-19 (not recorded which). Source material: PBMCs or T cells enriched from blood (not recorded which). The chain is built from TRBV27 and TRBJ1-1; 7 bases line up with TRBD1. CDR3 amino acids: CASSPQGGWTEAFF. CDR3 DNA: TGTGCCAGCAGTCCTCAGGGGGGATGGACTGAAGCTTTCTTT.